Below, one T cell receptor (beta chain) is given with its context. What it binds is unknown. These data belong to a study of vaccination and CD4 T cells after COVID-19. Looking at the study overall: Following dose two, a median about 72 days (range 14 to 241) passed before post-vaccine samples were taken.

Cultured CD4+ T-cell DNA underwent Oncomine TCR Beta short-read sequencing. TCRdb processed the PCR reads anew with MiXCR; each CDR3 protein has one entry. The sample has fewer than 12,000 distinct CDR3 sequences, about 60% seen once. Treatment specified: roughly 11-day PBMC culture with coronavirus spike peptide pools or control peptides (ViraFEST assay). Trimming cost V 4 bases and J 2 bases, with 13 bases left between them. The CDR3 is made up of 15 amino acids. The germline V gene has CDR1 SGHNT and CDR2 YENEEA. The sample taken for sequencing was CD4+ T cells from blood, cultured in vitro. The chain couples TRBV11-3 to TRBJ2-3; perhaps D is TRBD1 or TRBD2 (5 bases each). The sequence came from a human donor who had recovered from COVID-19. CDR3 sequence reads: CASSSGYGVTDTQYF. CDR3 sequence (DNA): TGTGCCAGCAGCTCAGGGTACGGGGTCACAGATACGCAGTATTTT.